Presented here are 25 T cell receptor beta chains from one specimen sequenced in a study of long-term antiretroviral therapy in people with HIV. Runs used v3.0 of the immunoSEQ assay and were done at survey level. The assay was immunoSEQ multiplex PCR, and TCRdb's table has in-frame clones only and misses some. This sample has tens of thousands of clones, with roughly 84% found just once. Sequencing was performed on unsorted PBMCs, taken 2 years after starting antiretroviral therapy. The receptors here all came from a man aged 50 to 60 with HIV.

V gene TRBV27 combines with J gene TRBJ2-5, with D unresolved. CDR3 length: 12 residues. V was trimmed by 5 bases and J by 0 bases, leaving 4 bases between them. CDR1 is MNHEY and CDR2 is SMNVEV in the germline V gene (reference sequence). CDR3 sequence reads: CASSANQETQYF. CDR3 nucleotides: TGTGCCAGCAGTGCCAACCAAGAGACCCAGTACTTC.

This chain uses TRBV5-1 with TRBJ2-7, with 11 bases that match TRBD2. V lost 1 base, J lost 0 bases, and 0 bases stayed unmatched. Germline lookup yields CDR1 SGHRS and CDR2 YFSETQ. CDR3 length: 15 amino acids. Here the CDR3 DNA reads TGCGCCAGCAGCTTGACTAGCGGGAGCTCCTACGAGCAGTACTTC. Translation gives CASSLTSGSSYEQYF.

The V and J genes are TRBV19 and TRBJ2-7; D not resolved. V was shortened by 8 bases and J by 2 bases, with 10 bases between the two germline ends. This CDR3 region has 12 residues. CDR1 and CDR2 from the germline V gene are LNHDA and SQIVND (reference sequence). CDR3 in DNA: TGTGCCAGTGGACCAACGACCTACGAGCAGTACTTC. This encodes CASGPTTYEQYF.

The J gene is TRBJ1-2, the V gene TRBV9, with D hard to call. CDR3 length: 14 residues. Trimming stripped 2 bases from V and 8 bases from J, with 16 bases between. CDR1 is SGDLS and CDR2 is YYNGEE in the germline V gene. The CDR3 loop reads CASSVSKEDWGYTF. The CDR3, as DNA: TGTGCCAGCAGCGTTTCGAAGGAGGATTGGGGCTACACCTTC.

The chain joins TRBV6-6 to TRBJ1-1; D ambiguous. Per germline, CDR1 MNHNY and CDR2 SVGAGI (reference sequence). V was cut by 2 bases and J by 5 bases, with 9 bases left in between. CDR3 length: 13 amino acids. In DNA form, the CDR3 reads TGTGCCAGCAGTTACAGTGGGCGAACTGAAGCTTTCTTT. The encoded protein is CASSYSGRTEAFF.

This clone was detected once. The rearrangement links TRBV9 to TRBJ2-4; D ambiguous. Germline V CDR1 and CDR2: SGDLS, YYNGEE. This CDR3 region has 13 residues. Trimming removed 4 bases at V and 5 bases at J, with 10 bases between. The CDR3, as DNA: TGTGCCAGCAGCTTACCGGGCGAAAACATTCAGTACTTC. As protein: CASSLPGENIQYF.

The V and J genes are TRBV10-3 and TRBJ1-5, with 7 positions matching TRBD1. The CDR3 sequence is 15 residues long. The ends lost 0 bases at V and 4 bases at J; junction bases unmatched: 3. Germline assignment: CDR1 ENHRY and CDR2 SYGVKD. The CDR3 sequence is CAISESGTANQPQHF. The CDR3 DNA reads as TGTGCCATCAGTGAGTCTGGGACAGCTAATCAGCCCCAGCATTTT.

The CDR3 bases are TGTGCCAGCAGTTTATTTACAGGCGGGGAGCAGTACTTC. It encodes CASSLFTGGEQYF. The chain uses TRBV27 and TRBJ2-7; D could derive from TRBD1 or TRBD2 (5 bases each). The CDR3 contains 13 residues. The V gene's germline CDR1 is MNHEY and CDR2 SMNVEV (reference sequence). The ends were cut back, 1 base at V and 7 bases at J, with 11 bases in the middle.

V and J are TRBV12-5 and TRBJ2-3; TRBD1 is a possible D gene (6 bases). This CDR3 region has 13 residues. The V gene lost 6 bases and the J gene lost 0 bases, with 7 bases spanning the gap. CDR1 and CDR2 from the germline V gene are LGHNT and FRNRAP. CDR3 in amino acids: CASGGHSTDTQYF. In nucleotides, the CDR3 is TGTGCTAGTGGGGGACATAGCACAGATACGCAGTATTTT.

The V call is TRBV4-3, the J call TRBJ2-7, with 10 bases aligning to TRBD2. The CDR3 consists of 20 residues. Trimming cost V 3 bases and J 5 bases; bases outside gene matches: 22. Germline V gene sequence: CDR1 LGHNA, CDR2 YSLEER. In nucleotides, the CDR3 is TGCGCCAGCAGCCAGAACTATCTCCCGCTAGCGGGAGAAGAAAGGAACGAGCAGTACTTC. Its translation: CASSQNYLPLAGEERNEQYF.

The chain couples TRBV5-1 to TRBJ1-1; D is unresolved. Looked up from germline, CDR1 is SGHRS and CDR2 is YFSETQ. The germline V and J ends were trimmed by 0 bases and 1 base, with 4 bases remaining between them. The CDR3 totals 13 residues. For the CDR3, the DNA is TGCGCCAGCAGCTTGGCCGGGAACACTGAAGCTTTCTTT. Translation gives CASSLAGNTEAFF.

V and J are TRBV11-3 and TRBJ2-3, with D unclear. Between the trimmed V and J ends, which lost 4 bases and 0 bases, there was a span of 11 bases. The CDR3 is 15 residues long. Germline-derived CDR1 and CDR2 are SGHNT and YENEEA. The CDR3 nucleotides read TGTGCCAGCAGCTCGCGGCGTGGTAGCACAGATACGCAGTATTTT. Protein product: CASSSRRGSTDTQYF.

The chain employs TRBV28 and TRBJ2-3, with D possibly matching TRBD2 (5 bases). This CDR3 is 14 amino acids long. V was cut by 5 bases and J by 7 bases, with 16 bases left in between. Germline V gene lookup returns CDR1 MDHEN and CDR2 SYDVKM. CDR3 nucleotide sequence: TGTGCCAGCAGTATCCGGGCCCCGGGAAATACGCAGTATTTT. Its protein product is CASSIRAPGNTQYF. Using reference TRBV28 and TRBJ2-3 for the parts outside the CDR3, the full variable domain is DVKVTQSSRYLVKRTGEKVFLECVQDMDHENMFWYRQDPGLGLRLIYFSYDVKMKEKGDIPEGYSVSREKKERFSLILESASTNQTSMYLCASSIRAPGNTQYFGPGTRLTVL.

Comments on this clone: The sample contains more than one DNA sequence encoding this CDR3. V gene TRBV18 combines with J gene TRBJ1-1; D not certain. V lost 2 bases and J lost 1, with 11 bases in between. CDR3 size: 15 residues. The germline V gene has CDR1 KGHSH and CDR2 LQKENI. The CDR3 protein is CASSPSWGGNTEAFF. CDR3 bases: TGTGCCAGCTCACCATCGTGGGGAGGGAACACTGAAGCTTTCTTT.

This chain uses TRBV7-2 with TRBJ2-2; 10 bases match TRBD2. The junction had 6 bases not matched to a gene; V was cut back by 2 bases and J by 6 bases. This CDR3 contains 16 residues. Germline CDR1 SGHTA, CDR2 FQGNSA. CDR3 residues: CASSLKLAGVAGELFF. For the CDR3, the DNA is TGTGCCAGCAGCTTAAAGCTAGCGGGGGTGGCCGGGGAGCTGTTTTTT.

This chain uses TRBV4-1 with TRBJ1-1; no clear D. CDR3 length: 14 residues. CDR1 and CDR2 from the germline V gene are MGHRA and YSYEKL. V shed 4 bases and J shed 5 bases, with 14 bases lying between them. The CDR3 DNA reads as TGCGCCAGCAGCCTGACGGAGGCCACGACTGAAGCTTTCTTT. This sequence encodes CASSLTEATTEAFF.

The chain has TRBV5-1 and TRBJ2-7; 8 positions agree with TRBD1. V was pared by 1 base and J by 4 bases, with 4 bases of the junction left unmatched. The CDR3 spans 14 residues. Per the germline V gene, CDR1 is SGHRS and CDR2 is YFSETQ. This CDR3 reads CASSLRQGAYEQYF. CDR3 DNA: TGCGCCAGCAGCTTGAGGCAGGGGGCTTACGAGCAGTACTTC.

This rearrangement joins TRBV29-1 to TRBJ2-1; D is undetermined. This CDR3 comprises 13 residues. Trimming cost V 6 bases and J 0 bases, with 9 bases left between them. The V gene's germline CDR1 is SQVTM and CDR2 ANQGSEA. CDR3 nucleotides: TGCAGCGTAGTCAGGAGCTCCTACAATGAGCAGTTCTTC. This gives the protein CSVVRSSYNEQFF.

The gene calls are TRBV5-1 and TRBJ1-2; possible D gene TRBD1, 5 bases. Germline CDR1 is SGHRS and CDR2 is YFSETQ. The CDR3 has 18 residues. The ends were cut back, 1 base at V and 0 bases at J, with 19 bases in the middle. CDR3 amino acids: CASSLTRDRYASNYGYTF. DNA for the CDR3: TGCGCCAGCAGCTTGACCCGGGACCGCTACGCCTCTAACTATGGCTACACCTTC.

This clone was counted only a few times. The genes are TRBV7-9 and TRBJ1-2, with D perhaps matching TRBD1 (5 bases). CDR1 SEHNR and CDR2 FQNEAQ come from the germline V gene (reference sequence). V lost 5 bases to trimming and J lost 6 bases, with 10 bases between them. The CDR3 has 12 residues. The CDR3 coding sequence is TGTGCCAGCAGCCCCAGGGTGGATGGCTACACCTTC. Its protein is CASSPRVDGYTF.

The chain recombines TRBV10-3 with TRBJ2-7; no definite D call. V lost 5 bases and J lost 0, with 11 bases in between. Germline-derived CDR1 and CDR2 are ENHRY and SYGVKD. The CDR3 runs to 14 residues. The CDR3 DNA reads TGTGCCATCAGTCCCTCCACGAGCTCCTACGAGCAGTACTTC. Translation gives CAISPSTSSYEQYF.

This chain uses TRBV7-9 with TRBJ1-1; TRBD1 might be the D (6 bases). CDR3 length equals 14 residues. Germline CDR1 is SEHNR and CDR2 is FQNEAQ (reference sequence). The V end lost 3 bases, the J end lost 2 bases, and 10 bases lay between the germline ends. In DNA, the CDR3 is TGTGCCAGCAGCTTCCACAGGGCCAACACTGAAGCTTTCTTT. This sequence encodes CASSFHRANTEAFF.

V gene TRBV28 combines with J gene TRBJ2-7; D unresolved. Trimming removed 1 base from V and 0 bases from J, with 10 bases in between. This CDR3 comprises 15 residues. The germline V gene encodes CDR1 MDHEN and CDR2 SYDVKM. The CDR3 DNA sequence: TGTGCCAGCAGTTTATACCCTACAAACTCCTACGAGCAGTACTTC. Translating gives CASSLYPTNSYEQYF.

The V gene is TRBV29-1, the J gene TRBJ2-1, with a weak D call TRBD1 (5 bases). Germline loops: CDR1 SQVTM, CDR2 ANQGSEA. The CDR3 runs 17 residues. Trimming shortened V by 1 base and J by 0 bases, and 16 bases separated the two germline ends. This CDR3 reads CSVEALRRQSSYNEQFF. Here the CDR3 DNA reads TGCAGCGTTGAAGCCCTGAGACGACAGAGCTCCTACAATGAGCAGTTCTTC.

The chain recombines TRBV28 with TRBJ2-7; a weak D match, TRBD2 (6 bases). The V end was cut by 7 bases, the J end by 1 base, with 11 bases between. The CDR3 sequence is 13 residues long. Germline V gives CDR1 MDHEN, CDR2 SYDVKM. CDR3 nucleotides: TGTGCCAGCATGGGGGGACCTTCCTACGAGCAGTACTTC. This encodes CASMGGPSYEQYF.